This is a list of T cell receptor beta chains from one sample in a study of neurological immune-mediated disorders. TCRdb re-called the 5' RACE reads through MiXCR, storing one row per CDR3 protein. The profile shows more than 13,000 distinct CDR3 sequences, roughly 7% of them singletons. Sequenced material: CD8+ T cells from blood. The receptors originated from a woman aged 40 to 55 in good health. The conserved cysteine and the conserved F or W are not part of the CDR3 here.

CDR3aa: ASSLENTEAF
j_gene: TRBJ1-1
len: 10
v_gene: TRBV7-8

CDR3aa: ASSPTGYDGYT
j_gene: TRBJ1-2
len: 11
v_gene: TRBV11-2

CDR3aa: ASSLGLEAF
j_gene: TRBJ1-1
len: 9
v_gene: TRBV12-3/TRBV12-4

CDR3aa: ASSSGGWNQETQY
j_gene: TRBJ2-5
len: 13
v_gene: TRBV5-1

CDR3aa: SVVGHLNTYEQY
j_gene: TRBJ2-7
len: 12
v_gene: TRBV20-1

CDR3aa: ASSVFTGTSGRVDEQF
j_gene: TRBJ2-1
len: 16
v_gene: TRBV28

CDR3aa: ASSGRDGASTDTQY
j_gene: TRBJ2-3
len: 14
v_gene: TRBV7-9

CDR3aa: SARGLTSGVNTGELF
j_gene: TRBJ2-2
len: 15
v_gene: TRBV20-1

CDR3aa: ASSEAGVGTEAF
j_gene: TRBJ1-1
len: 12
v_gene: TRBV6-1

CDR3aa: ASSLLFYEQY
j_gene: TRBJ2-7
len: 10
v_gene: TRBV7-2

CDR3aa: ASSPRVGQETQY
j_gene: TRBJ2-5
len: 12
v_gene: TRBV7-9

CDR3aa: ATERGITNEKLF
j_gene: TRBJ1-4
len: 12
v_gene: TRBV28

CDR3aa: ASSLGGFPGNTIY
j_gene: TRBJ1-3
len: 13
v_gene: TRBV27

CDR3aa: ASSEVGYEQY
j_gene: TRBJ2-7
len: 10
v_gene: TRBV2

CDR3aa: AISSPTF
j_gene: TRBJ2-1
len: 7
v_gene: TRBV12-3/TRBV12-4

CDR3aa: ASSVGSVNEKLF
j_gene: TRBJ1-4
len: 12
v_gene: TRBV9

CDR3aa: ASSPGTGGGNYGYT
j_gene: TRBJ1-2
len: 14
v_gene: TRBV7-3

CDR3aa: ASSKTRGGRDTQY
j_gene: TRBJ2-3
len: 13
v_gene: TRBV21-1

CDR3aa: AWKGTSGGNEQF
j_gene: TRBJ2-1
len: 12
v_gene: TRBV30

CDR3aa: SAIVFQAAKNIQY
j_gene: TRBJ2-4
len: 13
v_gene: TRBV20-1

CDR3aa: ASSSTSGVYEQY
j_gene: TRBJ2-7
len: 12
v_gene: TRBV27

CDR3aa: ASSETGPLTQH
j_gene: TRBJ1-5
len: 11
v_gene: TRBV2

CDR3aa: ASTPSGGDLHEQF
j_gene: TRBJ2-1
len: 13
v_gene: TRBV28

CDR3aa: ASSLSNSGSASEQF
j_gene: TRBJ2-1
len: 14
v_gene: TRBV27

CDR3aa: ASSYTGLAQEETQY
j_gene: TRBJ2-5
len: 14
v_gene: TRBV6-6

CDR3aa: SVRASGRTEAF
j_gene: TRBJ1-1
len: 11
v_gene: TRBV29-1

CDR3aa: ASTPRTGNNEQF
j_gene: TRBJ2-1
len: 12
v_gene: TRBV3-1

CDR3aa: ASSPLRTGRGNEQF
j_gene: TRBJ2-1
len: 14
v_gene: TRBV28

CDR3aa: ASSQQGDGSLGDTQY
j_gene: TRBJ2-3
len: 15
v_gene: TRBV27

CDR3aa: ASSWAGNTEAF
j_gene: TRBJ1-1
len: 11
v_gene: TRBV27

CDR3aa: SVAGGMNTEAF
j_gene: TRBJ1-1
len: 11
v_gene: TRBV29-1

CDR3aa: ASSLVGSNQPQH
j_gene: TRBJ1-5
len: 12
v_gene: TRBV28

CDR3aa: ASSLWGQGGYEQY
j_gene: TRBJ2-7
len: 13
v_gene: TRBV5-6

CDR3aa: ASRDTGETQY
j_gene: TRBJ2-5
len: 10
v_gene: TRBV7-9

CDR3aa: ASSRGMTQY
j_gene: TRBJ2-5
len: 9
v_gene: TRBV27

CDR3aa: ASTSGVYTGELF
j_gene: TRBJ2-2
len: 12
v_gene: TRBV7-8

CDR3aa: ASSATGREQY
j_gene: TRBJ2-7
len: 10
v_gene: TRBV5-1

CDR3aa: ASSDRADGYT
j_gene: TRBJ1-2
len: 10
v_gene: TRBV25-1

CDR3aa: ASTLGGAGYNEQF
j_gene: TRBJ2-1
len: 13
v_gene: TRBV9

CDR3aa: ASSFTTDNTGELF
j_gene: TRBJ2-2
len: 13
v_gene: TRBV5-1

CDR3aa: ASSSGGLAEAF
j_gene: TRBJ1-1
len: 11
v_gene: TRBV7-6

CDR3aa: ASSFRDRVYEQY
j_gene: TRBJ2-7
len: 12
v_gene: TRBV13

CDR3aa: ASSFRGRTEAF
j_gene: TRBJ1-1
len: 11
v_gene: TRBV27

CDR3aa: ASGLVGTGVDYEQY
j_gene: TRBJ2-7
len: 14
v_gene: TRBV12-5

CDR3aa: ASTGGSYEQY
j_gene: TRBJ2-7
len: 10
v_gene: TRBV6-1

CDR3aa: ASSPRQTGETQY
j_gene: TRBJ2-5
len: 12
v_gene: TRBV12-3/TRBV12-4

CDR3aa: ASSQGVGRTQY
j_gene: TRBJ2-5
len: 11
v_gene: TRBV4-1

CDR3aa: ASSHPIDSRETQY
j_gene: TRBJ2-5
len: 13
v_gene: TRBV11-2

CDR3aa: ASSQVTAATEAF
j_gene: TRBJ1-1
len: 12
v_gene: TRBV5-5

CDR3aa: SVTGGGYEQY
j_gene: TRBJ2-7
len: 10
v_gene: TRBV29-1

CDR3aa: TWGGREINEQF
j_gene: TRBJ2-1
len: 11
v_gene: TRBV29-1

CDR3aa: ASRDTGLAKNIQY
j_gene: TRBJ2-4
len: 13
v_gene: TRBV11-2

CDR3aa: ASIGQGTEAF
j_gene: TRBJ1-1
len: 10
v_gene: TRBV25-1

CDR3aa: ASSPPVNTEAF
j_gene: TRBJ1-1
len: 11
v_gene: TRBV28

CDR3aa: SATFRDRDRPNNYGYT
j_gene: TRBJ1-2
len: 16
v_gene: TRBV20-1